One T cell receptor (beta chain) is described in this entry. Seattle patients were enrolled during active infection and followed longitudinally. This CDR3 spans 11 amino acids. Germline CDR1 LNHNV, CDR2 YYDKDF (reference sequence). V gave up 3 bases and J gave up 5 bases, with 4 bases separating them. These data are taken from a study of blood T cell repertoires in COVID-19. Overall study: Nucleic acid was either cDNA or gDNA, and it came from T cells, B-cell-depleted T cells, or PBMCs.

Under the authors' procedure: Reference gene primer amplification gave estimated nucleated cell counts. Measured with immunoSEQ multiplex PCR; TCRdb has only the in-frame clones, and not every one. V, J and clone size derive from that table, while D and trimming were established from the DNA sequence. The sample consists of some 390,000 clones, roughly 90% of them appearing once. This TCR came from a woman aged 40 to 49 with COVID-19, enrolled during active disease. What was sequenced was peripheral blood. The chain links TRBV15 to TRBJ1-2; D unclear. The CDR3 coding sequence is TGTGCCACCAGCAGCGTGTATGGCTACACCTTC. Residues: CATSSVYGYTF.